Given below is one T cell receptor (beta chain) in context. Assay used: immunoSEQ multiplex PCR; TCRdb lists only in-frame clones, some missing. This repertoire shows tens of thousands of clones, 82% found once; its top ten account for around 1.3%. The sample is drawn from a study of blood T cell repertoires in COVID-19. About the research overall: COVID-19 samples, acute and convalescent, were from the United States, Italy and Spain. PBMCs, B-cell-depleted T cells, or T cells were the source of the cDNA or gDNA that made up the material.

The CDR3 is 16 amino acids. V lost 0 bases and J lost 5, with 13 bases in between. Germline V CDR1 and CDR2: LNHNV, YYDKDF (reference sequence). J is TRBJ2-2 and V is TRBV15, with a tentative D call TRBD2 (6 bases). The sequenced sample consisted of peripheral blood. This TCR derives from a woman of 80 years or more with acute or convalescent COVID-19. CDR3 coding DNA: TGTGCCACCAGCAGAGATTGGGGGGTAGGGACCGGGGAGCTGTTTTTT. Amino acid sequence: CATSRDWGVGTGELFF.